The T cell receptor (beta chain) under discussion was sequenced for a study of T cell changes during pregnancy in multiple sclerosis. Looked up from germline, CDR1 is MGHRA and CDR2 is YSYEKL. This CDR3 contains 15 residues. With V trimmed by 0 bases and J by 7 bases, 7 bases remained unmatched. The repertoire was sequenced with immunoSEQ multiplex PCR; TCRdb's copy has only in-frame clones and lacks some. The sample shows some 47,000 clones, 85% to 90% of them seen only once. The input for sequencing was CD8+ T cells from peripheral blood mononuclear cells, taken in the second trimester of pregnancy. V and J are TRBV4-1 and TRBJ2-7; 9 bases are a match to TRBD2. This receptor was taken from a female donor with multiple sclerosis, enrolled in a pregnancy study. The CDR3 DNA follows: TGCGCCAGCAGCCAAGACCGCGGGGGGGCATGGGAGCAGTACTTC. It translates to CASSQDRGGAWEQYF.